These 24 T cell receptor beta chains originate from one sample sequenced in a study of blood T cells in healthy people across ages. A second PCR of about 7 to 12 cycles used a sample-barcoded 5' primer and a J-beta primer mix. TCRdb passed the 5' RACE reads through MiXCR, listing each CDR3 protein once. The sample has approximately 810,000 distinct CDR3 sequences, around 34% seen once; the top ten hold over 10%. Sequences were obtained from blood. These TCRs come from a man between 18 and 29 years old in good health.

CDR3 sequence: CASSYSVRGSQPQHF. DNA of the CDR3: TGTGCCAGCAGTTACAGTGTGAGGGGAAGTCAGCCCCAGCATTTT. The chain is built from TRBV6-6 and TRBJ1-5; TRBD1 might be the D (5 bases). V lost 2 bases to trimming and J lost 6 bases, with 14 bases between them. CDR3 length: 15 amino acids. CDR1 and CDR2 (germline): MNHNY, SVGAGI (reference sequence).

This chain connects TRBV18 to TRBJ1-2, with D possibly TRBD1 on 5 matching bases. Trimming cost V 0 bases and J 6 bases, with 11 bases left between them. CDR1 KGHSH and CDR2 LQKENI come from the germline V gene. The length of the CDR3 is 14 residues. CDR3 region: CASSPPGTRNGYTF. In DNA form, the CDR3 reads TGTGCCAGCTCACCACCTGGGACGCGAAATGGCTACACCTTC.

This clonotype was observed a handful of times. V and J are TRBV20-1 and TRBJ1-1; maybe TRBD1 (5 bases). The CDR3 contains 14 residues. CDR1 and CDR2 (germline): DFQATT, SNEGSKA (reference sequence). Trimming left V 0 bases short and J 5 bases short, with 13 bases between. For the CDR3, the DNA is TGCAGTGCTAGAGAGGGGGAAGGAAAAACTGAAGCTTTCTTT. The encoded protein is CSAREGEGKTEAFF.

The CDR3: CASSHPMGSQFF. The CDR3, as DNA: TGTGCCAGCAGCCACCCGATGGGTTCGCAGTTCTTC. The chain combines TRBV7-2 with TRBJ2-1, with D hard to call. Germline lookup yields CDR1 SGHTA and CDR2 FQGNSA. Trimming removed 5 bases at V and 12 bases at J, with 14 bases between. The CDR3 contains 12 residues. The variable domain in full, completed from reference TRBV7-2 and TRBJ2-1, reads GAGVSQSPSNKVTEKGKDVELRCDPISGHTALYWYRQSLGQGLEFLIYFQGNSAPDKSGLPSDRFSAERTGGSVSTLTIQRTQQEDSAVYLCASSHPMGSQFFGPGTRLTVL.

This sequence joins TRBV15 and TRBJ2-7; D gene uncertain. V was cut by 0 bases and J by 7 bases, with 13 bases left in between. Per the germline V gene, CDR1 is LNHNV and CDR2 is YYDKDF (reference sequence). The CDR3 length is 14 residues. CDR3 bases: TGTGCCACCAGCAGAGATGAGACCAGTACAGAGCAGTACTTC. Its protein product is CATSRDETSTEQYF.

Only a few counts were recorded for this clonotype. V usage is TRBV5-1 and J usage is TRBJ1-2; 9 bases are shared with TRBD1. This CDR3 is built from 14 residues. CDR1 is SGHRS, CDR2 YFSETQ, per germline. V was clipped by 3 bases and J by 8 bases; unmatched bases: 8. CDR3 sequence (DNA): TGCGCCAGCAGCTCGGGACAGGGATTTGGCGGCTACACCTTC. This translates into CASSSGQGFGGYTF.

The rearrangement joins TRBV11-2 to TRBJ2-3; the match to TRBD2 covers 8 bases. CDR1 is SGHAT, CDR2 FQNNGV, per germline. The CDR3 runs to 17 residues. V shed 3 bases, J shed 1 base, and the junction held 9 bases outside the gene matches. CDR3: CASSFVGLGIRTDTQYF. CDR3 bases: TGTGCCAGCAGCTTTGTGGGACTAGGCATTCGCACAGATACGCAGTATTTT.

This chain links TRBV5-1 with TRBJ1-1; D not certain. The V end was cut by 2 bases, the J end by 0 bases, with 17 bases between. This CDR3 region has 17 residues. Germline CDR1 is SGHRS and CDR2 is YFSETQ. The CDR3 nucleotides are TGCGCCAGCAGCTTAAATAAACTCTACGGATTGAACACTGAAGCTTTCTTT. Protein: CASSLNKLYGLNTEAFF.

The J gene is TRBJ2-4, the V gene TRBV27, with a possible D match to TRBD2 (5 bases). The J call is doubtful: the DNA matches TRBJ2-7 better. From germline, CDR1 is MNHEY and CDR2 SMNVEV (reference sequence). The CDR3 contains 15 residues. The CDR3 sequence: CASSESTGSSHEQYF. The CDR3 bases are TGTGCCAGCAGCGAATCAACGGGGTCTAGCCACGAGCAGTACTTC.

A few counts support this clonotype. This rearrangement joins TRBV20-1 to TRBJ1-1, with TRBD1 as a possible D gene (6 bases). The CDR3 runs to 15 residues. Looked up from germline, CDR1 is DFQATT and CDR2 is SNEGSKA (reference sequence). The V gene lost 3 bases and the J gene lost 1 base, with 15 bases spanning the gap. For the CDR3, the DNA is TGCAGTGCTAGGGGCTTAACAGGGTCGAACACTGAAGCTTTCTTT. This sequence encodes CSARGLTGSNTEAFF.

This clonotype was observed many times. The chain combines TRBV12-3 or TRBV12-4 with TRBJ2-5, with 8 bases aligning to TRBD1. The CDR3 has 14 residues. The V and J ends lost 5 bases and 2 bases, in that order; junction bases with no gene match: 4. CDR3 amino acids: CASSGTGDQETQYF. As DNA, the CDR3 is TGTGCCAGCAGTGGGACAGGCGATCAAGAGACCCAGTACTTC.

V is TRBV6-2 or TRBV6-3 and J is TRBJ1-1; a weak D match, TRBD1 (6 bases). Trimming cost V 8 bases and J 1 base, with 20 bases left between them. Germline lookup yields CDR1 MNHEY and CDR2 SVGEGT. The CDR3 is 16 amino acids. The CDR3 loop reads CASLEPGQTSNTEAFF. The CDR3 bases are TGTGCCAGCCTTGAACCTGGACAGACCTCGAACACTGAAGCTTTCTTT.

This clonotype has only a few counts. The J gene is TRBJ1-5, the V gene TRBV2; D perhaps matches TRBD1 (5 bases). With 5 bases removed from V and 2 bases from J, the gap between germline ends came to 16 bases. This CDR3 region has 16 residues. Germline CDR1 and CDR2: SNHLY and FYNNEI. CDR3 coding DNA: TGTGCCAGCAGTTACGACAAGGGGTACGGCAATCAGCCCCAGCATTTT. Protein: CASSYDKGYGNQPQHF.

The chain employs TRBV5-1 and TRBJ2-1; 8 positions agree with TRBD1. The CDR3 is 14 residues long. CDR1 is SGHRS and CDR2 is YFSETQ in the germline V gene. The V segment lost 5 bases and the J segment 8 bases; nucleotides outside the gene matches: 9. In DNA form, the CDR3 reads TGCGCCAGCAGTGGAACAGGGGGTCTCGATGAGCAGTTCTTC. Translation gives CASSGTGGLDEQFF.

This clonotype is a singleton in its sample. The junction departs from the called germline gene at one end, perhaps through a read error. The chain uses TRBV5-1 and TRBJ1-1; D ambiguous. This CDR3 is built from 13 residues. Germline CDR1 and CDR2: SGHRS and YFSETQ. The CDR3 loop is CAGSRDLDTEAFF. For the CDR3, the DNA is TGCGCCGGCAGCCGCGACCTGGACACTGAAGCTTTCTTT.

The rearrangement uses TRBV18 and TRBJ1-2; 8 nucleotides line up with TRBD1. Per germline, CDR1 KGHSH and CDR2 LQKENI. The CDR3 spans 13 residues. The V segment lost 3 bases and the J segment 8 bases; nucleotides outside the gene matches: 5. CDR3 bases: TGTGCCAGCTCACCGGACAGGGAGGCCGGCTACACCTTC. Translated: CASSPDREAGYTF.

This clonotype was detected ten times or more. V is TRBV4-2 and J is TRBJ1-2; D is possibly TRBD1 (6 bases). CDR1 LGHNA and CDR2 YNFKEQ come from the germline V gene. There are 15 residues in the CDR3. Trimming took off 2 bases at V and 1 base at J, with 11 bases between the two ends. The CDR3 bases are TGTGCCAGCAGCCAACAGACAGGAATTAACTATGGCTACACCTTC. Its protein product is CASSQQTGINYGYTF.

As concerns this clonotype: Possible read error: a much larger clone is one base away. This chain uses TRBV29-1 with TRBJ2-1; weak D call: TRBD2 (6 bases). In germline, CDR1 is SQVTM, CDR2 ANQGSEA. The V end was cut by 1 base, the J end by 4 bases, with 14 bases between. The length of the CDR3 is 15 residues. CDR3 sequence reads: CSVEAPGRRYNEQFF. The CDR3 region has the DNA TGCAGCGTTGAAGCACCGGGGAGGCGGTACAATGAGCAGTTCTTC.

In regard to this clonotype: This may come from a read error, since a much larger clone is one base off. The chain couples TRBV4-1 to TRBJ1-2; 10 bases align to TRBD1. The length of the CDR3 is 14 residues. V lost 4 bases, J lost 10 bases, and 9 bases stayed unmatched. CDR1 and CDR2 from the germline V gene are MGHRA and YSYEKL. DNA of the CDR3: TGCGCCAGCAGCCTCTTAACCGGGACAGGGGACTACACCTTC. Amino acids: CASSLLTGTGDYTF.

This clonotype appeared many times. The CDR3 DNA reads as TGCAGTGCTAGGGACCACCGATACAATGAGCAGTTCTTC. It specifies CSARDHRYNEQFF. The V and J genes are TRBV20-1 and TRBJ2-1; the D is unclear. V shed 3 bases and J shed 4 bases, with 10 bases lying between them. Germline V lookup: CDR1 DFQATT, CDR2 SNEGSKA (reference sequence). This CDR3 comprises 13 residues.

The chain uses TRBV28 and TRBJ1-2, with 7 bases matching TRBD1. In germline, CDR1 is MDHEN, CDR2 SYDVKM. The J segment lost 4 bases and the V segment lost 6 bases, leaving 11 bases of the junction unmatched. The CDR3 loop spans 15 amino acids. The CDR3 loop reads CASSPTDRTTYGYTF. The CDR3 DNA reads TGTGCCAGCAGCCCCACGGACAGGACAACCTATGGCTACACCTTC.

V and J are TRBV18 and TRBJ2-5, with 8 bases aligning to TRBD2. J lost 11 bases, V lost 2 bases, and 7 bases had no gene match. This CDR3 comprises 13 residues. Germline loops: CDR1 KGHSH, CDR2 LQKENI. CDR3: CASSPSSGDEQYF. The CDR3 region has the DNA TGTGCCAGCTCACCAAGTAGCGGGGATGAGCAGTACTTC.

This sequence joins TRBV7-3 and TRBJ2-2; the D gene is possibly TRBD2 (6 bases). The CDR3 consists of 15 residues. Trimming took 1 base from V and 6 from J, leaving 12 bases between them. Germline V gives CDR1 SGHTA, CDR2 FQGTGA. The chain's CDR3 is CASSLMGGVAGELFF. CDR3 DNA sequence: TGTGCCAGCAGCTTAATGGGCGGGGTCGCCGGGGAGCTGTTTTTT.

The chain employs TRBV20-1 and TRBJ1-1; 8 nucleotides match TRBD1. V lost 2 bases, J lost 3 bases, and 14 bases stayed unmatched. Germline V gives CDR1 DFQATT, CDR2 SNEGSKA (reference sequence). The CDR3 extends over 17 amino acids. The CDR3 reads CSARQYKGDRRDTEAFF. The CDR3 DNA reads as TGCAGTGCTAGACAGTATAAGGGGGACAGGAGGGACACTGAAGCTTTCTTT.